Shown below are 3 T cell receptor beta chains from a single sample sequenced in a study of blood T cell repertoires in COVID-19. Method: immunoSEQ multiplex PCR; TCRdb's copy keeps in-frame clones and lacks some. The sample yields roughly 46,000 clones, approximately 80% seen once. Sequencing used peripheral blood. These receptors originate from a man aged 55 to 70 with acute or convalescent COVID-19.

This clone was seen a handful of times. The chain joins TRBV19 to TRBJ2-7, with 7 nucleotides matching TRBD1. The V and J ends lost 4 bases and 3 bases, in that order; junction bases with no gene match: 9. The length of the CDR3 is 15 residues. In germline, CDR1 is LNHDA, CDR2 SQIVND (reference sequence). The CDR3: CASSTRQGPYYEQYF. The CDR3 DNA follows: TGTGCCAGTAGTACACGACAGGGACCTTACTACGAGCAGTACTTC.

This rearrangement joins TRBV4-1 to TRBJ2-7; D may be TRBD1 (6 bases). V was pared by 0 bases and J by 3 bases, with 12 bases between. The V gene's germline CDR1 is MGHRA and CDR2 YSYEKL. The CDR3 spans 15 residues. The CDR3 loop is CASSQEWGPNYEQYF. The CDR3 nucleotides read TGCGCCAGCAGCCAAGAGTGGGGGCCTAACTACGAGCAGTACTTC.

This clone was found once. V is TRBV6-5 and J is TRBJ1-2, with TRBD1 matching over 9 bases. Germline V CDR1 and CDR2: MNHEY, SVGAGI. The V segment lost 6 bases and the J segment 6 bases; nucleotides outside the gene matches: 5. This CDR3 comprises 13 residues. Here the CDR3 DNA reads TGTGCCAGCAGGGGACAGGGTGCTGATGGCTACACCTTC. Translation gives CASRGQGADGYTF.